A selection of T cell receptor beta chains follows, all from one sample in a study of blood T cells in healthy people across ages. Using its own MiXCR run on the 5' RACE reads, TCRdb lists one record per CDR3 protein. The repertoire includes fewer than 2 million distinct CDR3 sequences, around 40% of them detected once, and under 30% sits in the top ten. The sequenced material came from blood. Every receptor here comes from a human donor in good health. Each CDR3 is given with its conserved first and last residue. A D gene is named only where the DNA matches it firmly. Rows give clone size only sometimes, using once, few, many, or a class for an expanded clone.

clone_size: NA; d_call: NA; cdr3_length: 15; v_call: TRBV15; j_call: TRBJ1-6; cdr3_nt: TGTGTCACCAGCTCCCGAGACAATTATAATTCACCCCTCCACTTT; cdr3_aa: CVTSSRDNYNSPLHF
clone_size: few; d_call: NA; cdr3_length: 16; v_call: TRBV7-2; j_call: TRBJ2-7; cdr3_nt: TGTGCCAGCAGCAAAAGTGTCGGGACACCCTCCTACGAGCAGTACTTC; cdr3_aa: CASSKSVGTPSYEQYF
clone_size: NA; d_call: TRBD1; cdr3_length: 14; v_call: TRBV20-1; j_call: TRBJ1-5; cdr3_nt: TGCAGTGCGCTGGGACAGGGGCCAGGTCAGCCCCAGCATTTT; cdr3_aa: CSALGQGPGQPQHF
clone_size: few; d_call: NA; cdr3_length: 14; v_call: TRBV7-9; j_call: TRBJ2-1; cdr3_nt: TGTGCCACCTCTACAGGGACCCTCTACAATGAGCAGTTCTTC; cdr3_aa: CATSTGTLYNEQFF
clone_size: NA; d_call: NA; cdr3_length: 14; v_call: TRBV5-1; j_call: TRBJ2-1; cdr3_nt: TGCGCCAGCAGCCTAACGCTAGGCAACAATGAGCAGTTCTTC; cdr3_aa: CASSLTLGNNEQFF
clone_size: few; d_call: NA; cdr3_length: 15; v_call: TRBV4-2; j_call: TRBJ2-7; cdr3_nt: TGTGCCAGCAGCCAAGATACAGGGGAGGGCTACGAGCAGTACTTC; cdr3_aa: CASSQDTGEGYEQYF
clone_size: NA; d_call: NA; cdr3_length: 15; v_call: TRBV6-2/TRBV6-3; j_call: TRBJ2-2; cdr3_nt: TGTGCCAGCAGTTACTCGATCCGGGGTGCCGGGGAGCTGTTTTTT; cdr3_aa: CASSYSIRGAGELFF
clone_size: NA; d_call: NA; cdr3_length: 12; v_call: TRBV12-3/TRBV12-4; j_call: TRBJ2-1; cdr3_nt: TGTGCCAGCAGTTTAGTCATAAATGAGCAGTTCTTC; cdr3_aa: CASSLVINEQFF
clone_size: NA; d_call: NA; cdr3_length: 14; v_call: TRBV7-9; j_call: TRBJ2-2; cdr3_nt: TGTGCCAGCAGCTTAATCCAGGACACCGGGGAGCGGTTTTTT; cdr3_aa: CASSLIQDTGERFF
clone_size: few; d_call: NA; cdr3_length: 13; v_call: TRBV20-1; j_call: TRBJ2-5; cdr3_nt: TGCAGTGCTGGCCAAGGACACCAAGAGACCCAGTACTTC; cdr3_aa: CSAGQGHQETQYF
clone_size: NA; d_call: NA; cdr3_length: 15; v_call: TRBV7-2; j_call: TRBJ1-2; cdr3_nt: TGTGCCAGCAGCTTACGGGTGGTAGCCAGCTATGGCTACACCTTC; cdr3_aa: CASSLRVVASYGYTF
clone_size: NA; d_call: NA; cdr3_length: 17; v_call: TRBV4-1; j_call: TRBJ2-5; cdr3_nt: TGCGCCAGCAGCCAAGTCTTGCGTCCCCTCAACCAAGAGACCCAGTACTTC; cdr3_aa: CASSQVLRPLNQETQYF
clone_size: few; d_call: TRBD2; cdr3_length: 17; v_call: TRBV10-3; j_call: TRBJ2-1; cdr3_nt: TGTGCCATCAGTGCACCGAAACCTAGCGGGGGTTACAATGAGCAGTTCTTC; cdr3_aa: CAISAPKPSGGYNEQFF
clone_size: NA; d_call: NA; cdr3_length: 16; v_call: TRBV15; j_call: TRBJ2-3; cdr3_nt: TGTACCACCAGCAGAGGGGAAGGGGACCGCACAGATACGCAGTATTTT; cdr3_aa: CTTSRGEGDRTDTQYF
clone_size: NA; d_call: TRBD2; cdr3_length: 19; v_call: TRBV15; j_call: TRBJ2-3; cdr3_nt: TGTGCCACCAGCAGAGGGGTCGGGACTAGCGGGGGGGCCCGATATACGCAGTATTTT; cdr3_aa: CATSRGVGTSGGARYTQYF
clone_size: NA; d_call: NA; cdr3_length: 15; v_call: TRBV7-2; j_call: TRBJ2-7; cdr3_nt: TGTGCCAGCAGCCGAGAGGGGACTGGGGCCTACGAGCAGTACTTC; cdr3_aa: CASSREGTGAYEQYF
clone_size: NA; d_call: TRBD1; cdr3_length: 14; v_call: TRBV10-3; j_call: TRBJ2-1; cdr3_nt: TGTGCCATCAGCGACAGGGGTTTCTACAATGAGCAGTTCTTC; cdr3_aa: CAISDRGFYNEQFF
clone_size: once; d_call: TRBD2; cdr3_length: 16; v_call: TRBV9; j_call: TRBJ2-1; cdr3_nt: TGTGCCAGCAGCTCCCATGGGGGCGGGGGGGCTTTTGGTCAGTTCTTC; cdr3_aa: CASSSHGGGGAFGQFF
clone_size: NA; d_call: NA; cdr3_length: 15; v_call: TRBV7-2; j_call: TRBJ1-5; cdr3_nt: TGTGCCAGCAGCCGGACAGTCGGAAACGATCAGCCCCAGCATTTT; cdr3_aa: CASSRTVGNDQPQHF
clone_size: NA; d_call: TRBD1; cdr3_length: 15; v_call: TRBV20-1; j_call: TRBJ1-1; cdr3_nt: TGCAGTGCCCTAAACCCGACGACAGGGAAGTCTGAAGCTTTCTTT; cdr3_aa: CSALNPTTGKSEAFF
clone_size: NA; d_call: TRBD1; cdr3_length: 14; v_call: TRBV12-5; j_call: TRBJ1-5; cdr3_nt: TGTGCTAGTGGTCCCAGGGGGAGTACTGGGCCCCAGCATTTT; cdr3_aa: CASGPRGSTGPQHF
clone_size: few; d_call: NA; cdr3_length: 15; v_call: TRBV7-9; j_call: TRBJ2-7; cdr3_nt: TGTGCCAGCAGCTTAGTTTTCGGGGCCGACTACGAGCAGTACTTC; cdr3_aa: CASSLVFGADYEQYF
clone_size: NA; d_call: NA; cdr3_length: 15; v_call: TRBV7-2; j_call: TRBJ2-1; cdr3_nt: TGTGCCAGCAGCTTATCGGGAAACCCCTCAGGGGAGCAGTTCTTC; cdr3_aa: CASSLSGNPSGEQFF
clone_size: NA; d_call: TRBD1; cdr3_length: 13; v_call: TRBV20-1; j_call: TRBJ2-7; cdr3_nt: TGCAGTGCTAGGTTGGACAGGCGGAGCGAGCAGTACTTC; cdr3_aa: CSARLDRRSEQYF
clone_size: few; d_call: NA; cdr3_length: 17; v_call: TRBV7-2; j_call: TRBJ2-3; cdr3_nt: TGTGCCAGCAGCTTAGGGAGGGTATATGGGGGCACAGATACGCAGTATTTT; cdr3_aa: CASSLGRVYGGTDTQYF
clone_size: few; d_call: TRBD1; cdr3_length: 21; v_call: TRBV12-3/TRBV12-4; j_call: TRBJ1-4; cdr3_nt: TGTGCCAGCAGTTTAAAGCTAGGTAGGGACAGATCTCAAGCAACTAATGAAAAACTGTTTTTT; cdr3_aa: CASSLKLGRDRSQATNEKLFF
clone_size: NA; d_call: NA; cdr3_length: 19; v_call: TRBV6-4; j_call: TRBJ2-6; cdr3_nt: TGTGCCAGCAGTGACTCAGGGTATCGGGGTAACACTGGGGCCAACGTCCTGACTTTC; cdr3_aa: CASSDSGYRGNTGANVLTF
clone_size: NA; d_call: TRBD2; cdr3_length: 15; v_call: TRBV20-1; j_call: TRBJ2-7; cdr3_nt: TGCAGTGCTAGATCACTAGCGGGGGGCTCCTACGAGCAGTACTTC; cdr3_aa: CSARSLAGGSYEQYF
clone_size: few; d_call: TRBD2; cdr3_length: 17; v_call: TRBV13; j_call: TRBJ2-7; cdr3_nt: TGTGCCAGCAGCTTTGCGGGAGGGGCCCCAAGCTCATACGAGCAGTACTTC; cdr3_aa: CASSFAGGAPSSYEQYF
clone_size: once; d_call: TRBD1; cdr3_length: 15; v_call: TRBV6-6; j_call: TRBJ1-5; cdr3_nt: TGTGCCAGTCAGGACAGGGGGATTAGCAATCAGCCCCAGCATTTT; cdr3_aa: CASQDRGISNQPQHF
clone_size: NA; d_call: TRBD2; cdr3_length: 16; v_call: TRBV7-2; j_call: TRBJ2-3; cdr3_nt: TGTGCCAGCAGCTGGAGCGGGGAGCCTAGCACAGATACGCAGTATTTT; cdr3_aa: CASSWSGEPSTDTQYF
clone_size: NA; d_call: NA; cdr3_length: 14; v_call: TRBV3-1; j_call: TRBJ2-5; cdr3_nt: TGTGCCAGCAGCCGATCGGTGAACCAAGAGACCCAGTACTTC; cdr3_aa: CASSRSVNQETQYF
clone_size: few; d_call: TRBD2; cdr3_length: 20; v_call: TRBV20-1; j_call: TRBJ2-1; cdr3_nt: TGCAGTGCTAGAGATCGGGGAGTACCAGCGGGGATGAGCTCCTACAATGAGCAGTTCTTC; cdr3_aa: CSARDRGVPAGMSSYNEQFF
clone_size: NA; d_call: NA; cdr3_length: 9; v_call: TRBV29-1; j_call: TRBJ2-1; cdr3_nt: TGCAGCGTTTCGCCCGCCCAGTTCTTC; cdr3_aa: CSVSPAQFF
clone_size: few; d_call: NA; cdr3_length: 14; v_call: TRBV7-7; j_call: TRBJ2-7; cdr3_nt: TGTGCTAGCAGCCCGGGGGGTAGGGGGCACGAGCAGTACTTC; cdr3_aa: CASSPGGRGHEQYF
clone_size: NA; d_call: NA; cdr3_length: 13; v_call: TRBV7-3; j_call: TRBJ2-1; cdr3_nt: TGTGCCAGCAGCTTATGGGGGTTTAATGAGCAGTTCTTC; cdr3_aa: CASSLWGFNEQFF
clone_size: NA; d_call: TRBD2; cdr3_length: 15; v_call: TRBV20-1; j_call: TRBJ2-5; cdr3_nt: TGCAGTGCTAGATGGGGCGGGGGGGCCCCAGAGACCCAGTACTTC; cdr3_aa: CSARWGGGAPETQYF
clone_size: many; d_call: NA; cdr3_length: 13; v_call: TRBV5-1; j_call: TRBJ2-7; cdr3_nt: TGCGCCAGCAGCCCGCCAGATTCCTACGAGCAGTACTTC; cdr3_aa: CASSPPDSYEQYF
clone_size: NA; d_call: TRBD2; cdr3_length: 15; v_call: TRBV12-3/TRBV12-4; j_call: TRBJ2-3; cdr3_nt: TGTGCCAGCAGCGGACTAGCGGGGTGGGTGGATACGCAGTATTTT; cdr3_aa: CASSGLAGWVDTQYF
clone_size: NA; d_call: TRBD1; cdr3_length: 16; v_call: TRBV7-9; j_call: TRBJ2-7; cdr3_nt: TGTGCCAGCAGCTTTCTCCCCGGGACAGGGCCCTACGAGCAGTACTTC; cdr3_aa: CASSFLPGTGPYEQYF
clone_size: few; d_call: NA; cdr3_length: 17; v_call: TRBV27; j_call: TRBJ2-1; cdr3_nt: TGTGCCAGCAGTTTATTGAGGGACTTCCCAGTTTACAATGAGCAGTTCTTC; cdr3_aa: CASSLLRDFPVYNEQFF
clone_size: NA; d_call: NA; cdr3_length: 14; v_call: TRBV6-2/TRBV6-3; j_call: TRBJ2-2; cdr3_nt: TGTGCCAGCACGAAACAGGGAGACACCGGGGAGCTGTTTTTT; cdr3_aa: CASTKQGDTGELFF